The following is a T cell receptor (beta chain) sequence with its context. Its antigen has not been determined. Per-base qualities were not stored, and no clone one base away is much larger. This sample is drawn from a study of blood T cell repertoires in COVID-19 (TCRdb year 2020). About the investigation overall: The collaborator samples originated in the United States, Italy and Spain and spanned the acute and convalescent phases of COVID-19. The material from the prospective study consisted of cDNA or gDNA derived from T cells, B-cell-depleted T cells, or PBMCs. Subjects who had been exposed to COVID-19, were actively infected with it, or had recovered from it provided the deeply sampled blood TCRbeta repertoires that made up the dataset. The repertoires were released in a freely available public database meant as a resource for research on the immune response to SARS-CoV-2. The samples were drawn from the first 160 participants of the ongoing ImmuneRACE study and from under 1,500 subjects provided by 6 global collaborators. Sample metadata almost always included a de-identified subject ID, COVID-19 status, age in years and sex. Where HLA class I and class II types were available, the types were taken from metadata supplied by the sample provider, not from assay-based typing. Beyond this particular receptor, the publication reports: Clinical and demographic metadata were provided uncurated, with the amount varying by source and participant.

The CDR3 starts with the cysteine, ends with the phenylalanine, and has 13 residues. Solely the CDR3 DNA is kept, with 39 bases framed from the first base. Based on the germline V gene, the CDR1 and CDR2 sequences are SGHDT and YYEEEE. The V and J ends are trimmed by 2 bases and 12 bases, leaving 15 bases between them. Whole blood was collected in K2EDTA tubes by collaborating institutions according to the institutions' own protocols. Collaborator samples were shipped for TCRbeta analysis as frozen whole blood, isolated PBMCs, or DNA extracted from either sample type. The immunoSEQ Assay, a bias-controlled multiplex PCR, was used to amplify TCRbeta CDR3 regions from genomic DNA. The source study handled its data this way. Within the assay, amplification of reference gene primers was used to estimate how many nucleated cells each sample contained. Sequence reads were collapsed and filtered to measure the absolute abundance of every unique TCRbeta CDR3 rearrangement. For each sample, productive Simpson clonality was calculated as the square root of Simpson's diversity index over productive rearrangements. The table comes from immuneACCESS by way of TCRdb, which keeps in-frame sequences with V and J called. Part of the clones is missing from these tables; in studies checked, under half for an unresolved V gene and the rest for unknown reasons. The D gene and trimming were derived from the DNA, and the V and J assignments and clone size from that table. The sample table records about 81,000 clones; almost 90% of these occur just once. 4% to 5.5% of the sample belongs to the ten largest clones.

The chain links TRBV5-6 with TRBJ2-4, and perhaps TRBD1 as D gene, on 5 matching bases. This receptor was taken from a woman older than 75 with acute or convalescent COVID-19. Specimen: peripheral blood. The bases read TGTGCCAGCAGCTTACCAGGGATTGGCGGTCAGTACTTC. Its protein is CASSLPGIGGQYF.